The clone carrying this T cell receptor (beta chain) has only a few counts. This CDR3 spans 13 amino acids. Germline CDR1 SGHTA, CDR2 FQGNSA. V shed 0 bases and J shed 7 bases, with 9 bases lying between them. The sample originates from a study of response to subunit inactivated influenza vaccine. TCRdb independently ran MiXCR on the RT-PCR reads; one entry per CDR3 protein. The data show roughly 650,000 distinct CDR3 sequences, 11% to 15% seen once. Sequenced material: PBMCs from blood, taken less than 15 days before vaccination. This receptor was taken from a man aged 45-65 years who received an inactivated influenza vaccine. This chain connects TRBV7-2 to TRBJ1-1; D possibly corresponds to TRBD1 (5 bases). CDR3 sequence (DNA): TGTGCCAGCAGCTTAGCCCGGGACCGTGAAGCTTTCTTT. Protein product: CASSLARDREAFF.